The sequence of this TCR beta chain was determined in a study of T cells in Graves' hyperthyroidism and ophthalmopathy. Authors of the study amplified TCR beta CDR3 regions from RNA transcripts. HTBI primers were used for first-round RT-PCR of the TCR CDR3. MiXCR, applied by TCRdb to the multiplex PCR reads, yields one record per CDR3 protein. The table has over 700,000 distinct CDR3 sequences, over 35% seen once; the top ten hold around 31%. Trimming pared 5 bases from V and 10 bases from J, leaving 15 bases between. This CDR3 is built from 14 residues. Germline V lookup: CDR1 SEHNR, CDR2 FQNEAQ (reference sequence).

The chain couples TRBV7-9 to TRBJ1-6; D gene unclear. Sequences were obtained from blood. This sequence was found in a woman between 40 and 55 years old with Graves' hyperthyroidism. The DNA of the CDR3 is TGTGCCAGCAGCCCTCCCCAGACTGGGTCACCCCTCCACTTT. Amino acid sequence: CASSPPQTGSPLHF.